The 28 T cell receptor beta chains below come from one sample, sequenced in a study of molecular identifiers for immune sequencing clone quantification. One entry per CDR3 protein, called by TCRdb with MiXCR from the PCR reads. The table lists about 640,000 distinct CDR3 sequences, just under 20% of them singletons, with 0.75% to 0.95% in the top ten. The sequenced material came from naive CD8+ T cells from blood, with Jurkat cell RNA spiked in. Subset in this sample: FACS-sorted CD8+CD4-CCR7+CD45RA+ naive T cells. The receptor set was obtained from a human donor in good health. Some libraries in this study had Jurkat cell RNA spiked in.

This clonotype has only a few counts. One end of the junction is discordant with germline, which a read error may explain. The chain links TRBV4-1 to TRBJ1-5, with D unresolved. The CDR3 is made up of 15 amino acids. The germline V gene encodes CDR1 MGHRA and CDR2 YSYEKL. CDR3 sequence (DNA): TGCGCCAGCAGCCAAGCTGGCCTTAGCAATCGGCCCCAGCATTTT. It encodes CASSQAGLSNRPQHF.

The V and J genes are TRBV19 and TRBJ1-5; 7 bases fit TRBD1. CDR1 LNHDA and CDR2 SQIVND come from the germline V gene (reference sequence). The CDR3 is made up of 14 amino acids. J lost 7 bases, V lost 3 bases, and 6 bases had no gene match. For the CDR3, the DNA is TGTGCCAGTAGTATTGGGAGGGGGCGGCAGCCCCAGCATTTT. It specifies CASSIGRGRQPQHF.

Worth noting for this clonotype: A read error may be the cause here, since a much bigger clone is one base away. This chain joins TRBV5-6 and TRBJ2-7; tentative D call: TRBD2 (5 bases). Germline loops: CDR1 SGHDT, CDR2 YYEEEE. This CDR3 spans 14 amino acids. CDR3 amino acids: CASGLEGGTYEQYF. CDR3 coding DNA: TGTGCCAGCGGCTTGGAAGGAGGAACTTACGAGCAGTACTTC.

The CDR3 DNA follows: TGCGCCAGCAGCCTAACCGGGACAGACTACAATGAGCAGTTCTTC. Protein: CASSLTGTDYNEQFF. The rearrangement links TRBV4-1 to TRBJ2-1; 7 bases align to TRBD1. V shed 4 bases and J 3 bases; nucleotides not matched to a gene: 6. CDR3 length equals 15 residues. The germline V gene has CDR1 MGHRA and CDR2 YSYEKL.

This clonotype was seen at least ten times. This chain connects TRBV3-1 to TRBJ2-3, with unresolved D. This CDR3 region has 16 residues. V was trimmed by 4 bases and J by 2 bases, leaving 16 bases between them. Germline assignment: CDR1 LGHDT and CDR2 YNNKEL (reference sequence). The DNA for the CDR3 is TGTGCCAGCAGCCCCACCGGGTCCGAATACACAGATACGCAGTATTTT. Translating it yields CASSPTGSEYTDTQYF.

This clonotype was detected ten times or more. The chain has TRBV5-8 and TRBJ2-5, with 12 bases lining up with TRBD2. This CDR3 region has 16 residues. The junction had 3 bases not matched to a gene; V was cut back by 2 bases and J by 1 base. The germline gives CDR1 SGHTS, CDR2 YDEGEE. CDR3 region: CASSLGLAGLQETQYF. In DNA, the CDR3 is TGTGCCAGCAGCTTAGGACTAGCGGGGCTCCAAGAGACCCAGTACTTC.

This clonotype was seen at least ten times. This sequence joins TRBV4-3 and TRBJ2-3; D not certain. This CDR3 has 15 residues. The germline V and J ends were trimmed by 0 bases and 2 bases, with 9 bases remaining between them. CDR1 is LGHNA, CDR2 YSLEER, per germline. CDR3 sequence (DNA): TGCGCCAGCAGCCAAGAGAACTTACACACAGATACGCAGTATTTT. This encodes CASSQENLHTDTQYF.

The chain employs TRBV7-9 and TRBJ1-1; D is unresolved. The CDR3 is made up of 15 amino acids. Per the germline V gene, CDR1 is SEHNR and CDR2 is FQNEAQ (reference sequence). Deletions cut 1 base from V and 1 base from J, with 10 bases between. The CDR3 here is CASSLGSYRNTEAFF. The CDR3 region has the DNA TGTGCCAGCAGCTTAGGATCATACAGGAACACTGAAGCTTTCTTT.

This clonotype occurred many times. The gene calls are TRBV20-1 and TRBJ1-1; D possibly corresponds to TRBD1 (6 bases). Germline V gene data show CDR1 as DFQATT and CDR2 as SNEGSKA (reference sequence). The CDR3 consists of 13 residues. Trimming cost V 6 bases and J 5 bases, with 16 bases left between them. The CDR3 nucleotides read TGCAGTGCGGCGGGGGGGCAGTCTACTGAAGCTTTCTTT. It translates to CSAAGGQSTEAFF.

This chain connects TRBV6-5 to TRBJ1-4; D call uncertain. The CDR3 is made up of 17 amino acids. Trimming removed 0 bases from V and 3 bases from J, with 14 bases in between. Germline CDR1 is MNHEY and CDR2 is SVGAGI. The CDR3 spells CASSYSPGSRANEKLFF. For the CDR3, the DNA is TGTGCCAGCAGTTACTCGCCAGGTTCGCGCGCTAATGAAAAACTGTTTTTT.

About this clonotype itself: A much larger clone differs by one base, so this may be a read error. This chain connects TRBV2 to TRBJ1-4; TRBD1 is a possible D gene (6 bases). Germline V gives CDR1 SNHLY, CDR2 FYNNEI. The CDR3 totals 15 residues. V was cut by 6 bases and J by 3 bases, with 14 bases left in between. The CDR3 region has the DNA TGTGCCAGCAGGGAATACAGGGCCCCTAATGAAAAACTGTTTTTT. Its protein product is CASREYRAPNEKLFF.

A word on this clonotype: A much larger clone lies a single base off, so this may be a read error. The chain uses TRBV7-9 and TRBJ2-3, with 7 bases that match TRBD2. CDR1 is SEHNR, CDR2 FQNEAQ, per germline (reference sequence). After removal of 5 bases from V and 2 bases from J, the junction contained 10 bases not matched to a gene. The CDR3 has 16 residues. CDR3 DNA sequence: TGTGCCAGCAGCACCCCTTGGGCGGGAGCCACAGATACGCAGTATTTT. Protein: CASSTPWAGATDTQYF.

This clonotype was counted at least ten times. The chain links TRBV28 to TRBJ1-6; D is undetermined. The V gene's germline CDR1 is MDHEN and CDR2 SYDVKM. The CDR3 loop spans 12 amino acids. V gave up 3 bases and J gave up 9 bases, with 6 bases separating them. In DNA form, the CDR3 reads TGTGCCAGCAGTTTTGTGGTTTCACCCCTCCACTTT. It is translated as CASSFVVSPLHF.

The gene calls are TRBV7-9 and TRBJ2-7; D possibly corresponds to TRBD2 (5 bases). The CDR3 is made up of 15 amino acids. CDR1 SEHNR and CDR2 FQNEAQ come from the germline V gene (reference sequence). V gave up 5 bases and J gave up 0 bases, with 14 bases separating them. The CDR3 nucleotides read TGTGCCAGCAGCCGGTCGGGCGGGCTCTCCTACGAGCAGTACTTC. Translating gives CASSRSGGLSYEQYF.

This clonotype was counted at least ten times. The chain carries TRBV28 and TRBJ2-7; TRBD1 or TRBD2 may be the D gene (5 bases each). CDR1 and CDR2 (germline): MDHEN, SYDVKM. The ends were cut back, 3 bases at V and 2 bases at J, with 14 bases in the middle. This CDR3 has 15 residues. The chain's CDR3 is CASSFLRDLPYEQYF. CDR3 DNA: TGTGCCAGCAGTTTCCTACGGGACCTACCCTACGAGCAGTACTTC.

CDR3 bases: TGCAGTGCTCGAGGGACTAGCGGGAGCGGTGAGCAGTTCTTC. The encoded protein is CSARGTSGSGEQFF. This rearrangement joins TRBV20-1 to TRBJ2-1; 14 positions agree with TRBD2. CDR1 is DFQATT and CDR2 is SNEGSKA in the germline V gene (reference sequence). CDR3 length: 14 residues. V was clipped by 5 bases and J by 9 bases; unmatched bases: 6.

The rearrangement joins TRBV4-3 to TRBJ2-3; D is possibly TRBD2 (5 bases). The CDR3 totals 15 residues. Trimming removed 1 base from V and 0 bases from J, with 8 bases in between. Germline V lookup: CDR1 LGHNA, CDR2 YSLEER. DNA of the CDR3: TGCGCCAGCAGCCAAGGAGGGCCTAGCACAGATACGCAGTATTTT. Translating gives CASSQGGPSTDTQYF.

Many counts were recorded for this clonotype. The chain uses TRBV12-3 or TRBV12-4 and TRBJ2-2; the D gene is possibly TRBD1 (5 bases). The CDR3 is made up of 13 amino acids. The germline V and J ends were trimmed by 8 bases and 8 bases, with 15 bases remaining between them. CDR3 DNA: TGTGCCAGCGGGTCAGGGTCGGCTGGGGAGCTGTTTTTT. Residues: CASGSGSAGELFF.

In this sample, this clonotype turned up many times. This chain connects TRBV20-1 to TRBJ2-7; possibly TRBD1 for D (6 bases). V was pared by 3 bases and J by 3 bases, with 15 bases between. The CDR3 runs to 14 residues. CDR1 is DFQATT and CDR2 is SNEGSKA in the germline V gene (reference sequence). This CDR3 reads CSASPRDIIYEQYF. DNA for the CDR3: TGCAGTGCTAGCCCCCGGGACATTATCTACGAGCAGTACTTC.

This clonotype was counted between two and nine times. The J gene is TRBJ1-5, the V gene TRBV6-2 or TRBV6-3, with 7 positions matching TRBD1. Germline-derived CDR1 and CDR2 are MNHEY and SVGEGT. V was clipped by 4 bases and J by 6 bases; unmatched bases: 6. The CDR3 is 14 amino acids. The CDR3 nucleotides read TGTGCCAGCAGTTCCACAGGGGAAGGTCAGCCCCAGCATTTT. As protein: CASSSTGEGQPQHF.

The V call is TRBV27, the J call TRBJ1-1; 12 bases fit TRBD1. Trimming removed 8 bases from V and 0 bases from J; junction bases left unmatched: 13. CDR1 and CDR2 (germline): MNHEY, SMNVEV (reference sequence). The CDR3 totals 18 residues. The CDR3 nucleotides are TGTGCCAGCCGGGACAGGGGGCCGAACCTCGCTATGAACACTGAAGCTTTCTTT. This codes for CASRDRGPNLAMNTEAFF.

This clonotype was counted a few times. V gene TRBV6-2 or TRBV6-3 combines with J gene TRBJ1-1; D gene unclear. The CDR3 sequence is 15 residues long. Germline V gives CDR1 MNHEY, CDR2 SVGEGT. V was trimmed by 5 bases and J by 5 bases, leaving 18 bases between them. The CDR3 region has the DNA TGTGCCAGCAGTACACCGAGAGATTACCGAACTGAAGCTTTCTTT. This sequence encodes CASSTPRDYRTEAFF.

This clonotype was counted at least ten times. The J gene is TRBJ1-1, the V gene TRBV28, with no clear D. Deletions cut 4 bases from V and 0 bases from J, with 6 bases between. CDR1 and CDR2 from the germline V gene are MDHEN and SYDVKM. The CDR3 runs to 13 residues. CDR3 protein: CASSSRLNTEAFF. The DNA of the CDR3 is TGTGCCAGCAGTTCTCGGTTGAACACTGAAGCTTTCTTT.

This chain connects TRBV11-2 to TRBJ2-3, with 16 bases fitting TRBD2. Trimming took 5 bases from V and 0 from J; bases not matched to a gene: 11. Germline loops: CDR1 SGHAT, CDR2 FQNNGV. This CDR3 is built from 20 residues. The CDR3 loop is CASSPQPPGLAGGSTDTQYF. CDR3 DNA sequence: TGTGCCAGCAGCCCACAACCCCCGGGACTAGCGGGAGGGAGCACAGATACGCAGTATTTT.

A few counts support this clonotype. In this CDR3 the conserved last residue, phenylalanine or tryptophan, is missing, so a read error is likely. The V gene is TRBV4-3, the J gene TRBJ2-7; D is possibly TRBD2 (7 bases). This CDR3 comprises 15 residues. Germline V gene lookup returns CDR1 LGHNA and CDR2 YSLEER. Trimming took 5 bases from V and 3 from J, leaving 17 bases between them. The CDR3 DNA follows: TGCGCCAGCAGCGAAAGGGGGGGGGGAGGCTACGAGCAGTACCTC. This encodes CASSERGGGGYEQYL.

Notes on this clonotype: Since a much larger clone is just one base distant, this may be a read error. The V and J genes are TRBV6-2 or TRBV6-3 and TRBJ1-1; unclear D gene. Germline V CDR1 and CDR2: MNHEY, SVGEGT. V shed 11 bases and J shed 7 bases, with 17 bases lying between them. The CDR3 spans 12 residues. In nucleotides, the CDR3 is TGTGCCCCTAGGACGGAGGGCATTGAAGCTTTCTTT. Translation gives CAPRTEGIEAFF.

Comment on this clonotype: This clone may be a read error of a much larger clone one base away. V usage is TRBV5-3 and J usage is TRBJ1-1; possibly TRBD1 for D (6 bases). TRBV5-3 is recorded as an ORF, its role being uncertain. The CDR3 consists of 15 residues. The DNA for the CDR3 is TGTGCCAGCAGTGACAGAGATATCCGGGACATAGGAGGCCCCTTT. This codes for CASSDRDIRDIGGPF.

The sample holds many counts of this clonotype. The gene calls are TRBV28 and TRBJ2-3; 9 positions match TRBD2. Unmatched junction bases numbered 13, after V lost 8 bases and J lost 4 bases. The CDR3 runs 16 residues. CDR1 is MDHEN, CDR2 SYDVKM, per germline. In DNA form, the CDR3 reads TGTGCCAGCTCCACGGGGCTAGCGGGGCTGGCAGATACGCAGTATTTT. Its translation: CASSTGLAGLADTQYF.